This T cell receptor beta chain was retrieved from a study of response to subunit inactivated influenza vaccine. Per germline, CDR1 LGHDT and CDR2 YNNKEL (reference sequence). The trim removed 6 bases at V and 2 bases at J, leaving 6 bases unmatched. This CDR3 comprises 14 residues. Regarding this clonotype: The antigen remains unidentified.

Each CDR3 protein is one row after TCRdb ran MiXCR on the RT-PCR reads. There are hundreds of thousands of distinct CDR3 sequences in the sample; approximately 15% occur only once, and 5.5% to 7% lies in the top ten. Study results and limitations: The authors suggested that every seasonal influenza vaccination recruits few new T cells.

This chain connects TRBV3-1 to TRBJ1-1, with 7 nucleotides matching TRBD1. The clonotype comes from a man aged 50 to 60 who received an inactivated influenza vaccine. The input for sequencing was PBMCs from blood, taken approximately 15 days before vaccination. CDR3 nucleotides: TGTGCCAGCAGGGCGCGGGACAGCAACACTGAAGCTTTCTTT. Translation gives CASRARDSNTEAFF.